Shown below are 24 T cell receptor beta chains from a single sample sequenced in a study of OX40 agonist ivuxolimab in advanced cancers. Assay: immunoSEQ multiplex PCR; the TCRdb copy retains only in-frame clones and omits some. The sample carries under 25,000 clones, roughly four fifths recorded once. This sample comprised CD4+ or CD8+ T cells sorted from blood, obtained in a trial of the OX40 agonist ivuxolimab. These TCRs come from an adult with an advanced solid tumor such as melanoma, head and neck, liver or kidney cancer.

The chain links TRBV29-1 to TRBJ2-7; unclear D gene. Germline V gene sequence: CDR1 SQVTM, CDR2 ANQGSEA. V lost 4 bases to trimming and J lost 6 bases, with 16 bases between them. This CDR3 contains 13 residues. For the CDR3, the DNA is TGCAGCGTTGCTAGGACGGGTACCCCCGAGCAGTACTTC. Protein sequence: CSVARTGTPEQYF.

The chain uses TRBV6-1 and TRBJ2-3, with TRBD2 matching 7 bases. CDR1 is MNHNS and CDR2 is SASEGT in the germline V gene. Trimming at V came to 3 bases and at J to 1 base, leaving 7 bases not matched to a gene. This CDR3 is 16 amino acids long. Here the CDR3 DNA reads TGTGCCAGCAGTGATTGGGTAGCGGGTCGCACAGATACGCAGTATTTT. Its translation is CASSDWVAGRTDTQYF.

The chain links TRBV2 to TRBJ2-2; 10 nucleotides align to TRBD2. The CDR3 runs to 14 residues. J lost 7 bases, V lost 6 bases, and 5 bases had no gene match. Germline CDR1 SNHLY, CDR2 FYNNEI. This CDR3 reads CASRGTSASGELFF. The CDR3 DNA reads as TGTGCCAGCAGGGGGACTAGCGCCAGCGGGGAGCTGTTTTTT.

This chain uses TRBV7-2 with TRBJ1-1; D may be TRBD1 (6 bases). CDR3 length: 14 amino acids. From germline, CDR1 is SGHTA and CDR2 FQGNSA. Trimming cost V 1 base and J 5 bases, with 11 bases left between them. The CDR3 coding sequence is TGTGCCAGCAGCTTAGAGCGGGGGGCGACTGAAGCTTTCTTT. It encodes CASSLERGATEAFF.

The V call is TRBV5-6, the J call TRBJ2-7; 15 bases are a match to TRBD2. Germline-derived CDR1 and CDR2 are SGHDT and YYEEEE. V lost 4 bases to trimming and J lost 3 bases; unmatched junction nucleotides: 5. This CDR3 is built from 16 residues. The CDR3 here is CASSPGLAGGFYEQYF. The CDR3 DNA is TGTGCCAGCAGCCCGGGACTAGCGGGAGGATTCTACGAGCAGTACTTC.

V and J are TRBV12-5 and TRBJ1-1; 7 positions agree with TRBD1. The CDR3 is 15 amino acids. The trim removed 7 bases at V and 1 base at J, leaving 9 bases unmatched. Germline V gives CDR1 LGHNT, CDR2 FRNRAP. This CDR3 reads CASAQGGVANTEAFF. The CDR3 bases are TGTGCTAGTGCCCAGGGGGGAGTCGCGAACACTGAAGCTTTCTTT.

This chain connects TRBV11-2 to TRBJ1-4; D gene uncertain. Germline V CDR1 and CDR2: SGHAT, FQNNGV. There are 15 residues in the CDR3. V gave up 1 base and J gave up 8 bases, with 14 bases separating them. For the CDR3, the DNA is TGTGCCAGCAGCTTAGGGGGTTACGCCCGCGAAAAACTGTTTTTT. This encodes CASSLGGYAREKLFF.

Only a few counts were recorded for this clone. V is TRBV30 and J is TRBJ1-5; D not certain. CDR3 size: 13 residues. CDR1 and CDR2 from the germline V gene are GTSNPN and SVGIG (reference sequence). V was clipped by 1 base and J by 0 bases, with 4 bases between them. The CDR3 is CAWSADSNQPQHF. CDR3 bases: TGTGCCTGGAGTGCGGATAGCAATCAGCCCCAGCATTTT.

This chain links TRBV10-1 with TRBJ2-5, with 9 positions matching TRBD2. Matching the DNA end better, TRBJ2-7 makes the J call doubtful. CDR1 and CDR2 (germline): WNHNN, SYGVQD (reference sequence). The CDR3 loop spans 13 amino acids. The DNA of the CDR3 is TGCGCCAGCAGCGGGACTAGCCTCTACGAGCAGTACTTC. It codes for CASSGTSLYEQYF.

The table lists this clone with a few counts. The V call is TRBV18, the J call TRBJ2-5; no reliable D call. V lost 3 bases to trimming and J lost 5 bases, with 10 bases between them. The CDR3 sequence is 13 residues long. The germline CDR1 and CDR2 sequences are KGHSH and LQKENI. CDR3 DNA: TGTGCCAGCTCACCGGGTCGGGCTGAGACCCAGTACTTC. Its protein product is CASSPGRAETQYF. The variable domain in full, with the rest retrieved from reference TRBV18 and TRBJ2-5, is NAGVMQNPRHLVRRRGQEARLRCSPMKGHSHVYWYRQLPEEGLKFMVYLQKENIIDESGMPKERFSAEFPKEGPSILRIQQVVRGDSAAYFCASSPGRAETQYFGPGTRLLVL.

CDR3 bases: TGTGCCAGCAGTCCCGGACAGGGGGCTGGGCAGCCCCAGCATTTT. Protein product: CASSPGQGAGQPQHF. The chain joins TRBV6-6 to TRBJ1-5, with 11 bases identical to TRBD1. V lost 5 bases and J lost 7; bases outside the gene matches: 7. The V gene's germline CDR1 is MNHNY and CDR2 SVGAGI (reference sequence). CDR3 length: 15 residues.

This chain joins TRBV7-2 and TRBJ1-4, with 7 positions matching TRBD1. Per the germline V gene, CDR1 is SGHTA and CDR2 is FQGNSA. The length of the CDR3 is 14 residues. V was pared by 5 bases and J by 3 bases, with 3 bases of the junction left unmatched. CDR3 DNA: TGTGCCAGCAGCCCGGACAGGTCTAATGAAAAACTGTTTTTT. It yields the protein CASSPDRSNEKLFF. Full variable domain (rest looked up from reference TRBV7-2 and TRBJ1-4): GAGVSQSPSNKVTEKGKDVELRCDPISGHTALYWYRQSLGQGLEFLIYFQGNSAPDKSGLPSDRFSAERTGGSVSTLTIQRTQQEDSAVYLCASSPDRSNEKLFFGSGTQLSVL.

This chain uses TRBV30 with TRBJ2-7; D is perhaps TRBD1 or TRBD2 (5 bases each). Looked up from germline, CDR1 is GTSNPN and CDR2 is SVGIG (reference sequence). Trimming shortened V by 0 bases and J by 7 bases, and 16 bases separated the two germline ends. The CDR3 runs 14 residues. The CDR3 coding sequence is TGTGCCTGGAGTGTTTTGGGGACGCTGGGGGAGCAGTACTTC. Protein product: CAWSVLGTLGEQYF. Filled out from reference TRBV30 and TRBJ2-7, the complete variable domain reads SQTIHQWPATLVQPVGSPLSLECTVEGTSNPNLYWYRQAAGRGLQLLFYSVGIGQISSEVPQNLSASRPQDRQFILSSKKLLLSDSGFYLCAWSVLGTLGEQYFGPGTRLTVT.

CDR3 nucleotides: TGTGCCAGTAGTCTTCCGGGACAGGGGAGTCAGCCCCAGCATTTT. Protein sequence: CASSLPGQGSQPQHF. The rearrangement links TRBV19 to TRBJ1-5; 10 bases map to TRBD1. V shed 5 bases and J 6 bases; nucleotides not matched to a gene: 7. The germline gives CDR1 LNHDA, CDR2 SQIVND (reference sequence). CDR3 size: 15 residues. Filled out from reference TRBV19 and TRBJ1-5, the complete variable domain reads DGGITQSPKYLFRKEGQNVTLSCEQNLNHDAMYWYRQDPGQGLRLIYYSQIVNDFQKGDIAEGYSVSREKKESFPLTVTSAQKNPTAFYLCASSLPGQGSQPQHFGDGTRLSIL.

The rearrangement joins TRBV4-3 to TRBJ1-3, with D unclear. CDR1 and CDR2 from the germline V gene are LGHNA and YSLEER. The CDR3 length is 14 residues. Deletions cut 0 bases from V and 6 bases from J, with 9 bases between. CDR3 protein: CASSQDQVLNTIYF. CDR3 in DNA: TGCGCCAGCAGCCAAGACCAGGTCCTAAACACCATATATTTT.

The J gene is TRBJ1-1, the V gene TRBV19, with 8 bases that match TRBD1. Unmatched junction bases numbered 15, after V lost 7 bases and J lost 5 bases. Per the germline V gene, CDR1 is LNHDA and CDR2 is SQIVND (reference sequence). There are 16 residues in the CDR3. CDR3 DNA: TGTGCCAGTACCCACCGGGGAGACAGGGGTAAAACTGAAGCTTTCTTT. Protein product: CASTHRGDRGKTEAFF. Full variable domain (missing parts from reference TRBV19 and TRBJ1-1): DGGITQSPKYLFRKEGQNVTLSCEQNLNHDAMYWYRQDPGQGLRLIYYSQIVNDFQKGDIAEGYSVSREKKESFPLTVTSAQKNPTAFYLCASTHRGDRGKTEAFFGQGTRLTVV.

The chain joins TRBV11-2 to TRBJ1-1; perhaps TRBD1 as D (6 bases). V was cut by 5 bases and J by 4 bases, with 14 bases left in between. Germline V gene data show CDR1 as SGHAT and CDR2 as FQNNGV. This CDR3 is 14 amino acids long. The CDR3 loop reads CASSGYRVSTEAFF. The CDR3 DNA reads as TGTGCCAGCAGCGGGTACAGGGTGAGCACTGAAGCTTTCTTT.

The V call is TRBV5-4, the J call TRBJ2-1; 11 bases match TRBD2. V shed 5 bases, J shed 4 bases, and the junction held 5 bases outside the gene matches. The CDR3 contains 15 residues. Germline assignment: CDR1 SGHNT and CDR2 YYREEE (reference sequence). CDR3 sequence reads: CASSRTSGSYNEQFF. The DNA for the CDR3 is TGTGCCAGCAGTCGGACTAGCGGGTCTTACAATGAGCAGTTCTTC.

V and J are TRBV30 and TRBJ2-3, with D uncertain. CDR3 length: 13 residues. V lost 5 bases to trimming and J lost 3 bases, with 12 bases between them. Germline CDR1 GTSNPN, CDR2 SVGIG (reference sequence). CDR3 in DNA: TGTGCCTGGGAGGTACAGTCAACAGATACGCAGTATTTT. It codes for CAWEVQSTDTQYF.

This chain's CDR3 is CASSLSGQYTDTQYF. The CDR3 region has the DNA TGTGCCAGCAGTTTATCGGGACAGTACACAGATACGCAGTATTTT. The chain recombines TRBV5-4 with TRBJ2-3; TRBD1 aligns across 7 bases. The CDR3 has 15 residues. Germline-derived CDR1 and CDR2 are SGHNT and YYREEE (reference sequence). V shed 5 bases, J shed 2 bases, and the junction held 8 bases outside the gene matches.

Only a few counts were recorded for this clone. The genes are TRBV5-1 and TRBJ2-1; 11 bases agree with TRBD2. J gave up 0 bases and V 0 bases, and 11 bases lay outside the gene matches. The CDR3 length is 20 residues. Looked up from germline, CDR1 is SGHRS and CDR2 is YFSETQ. This CDR3 reads CASSLAGRTSGSSSYNEQFF. The DNA for the CDR3 is TGCGCCAGCAGCTTGGCCGGGAGGACTAGCGGGTCGAGCTCCTACAATGAGCAGTTCTTC.

The chain links TRBV11-1 to TRBJ2-7; no definite D call. The CDR3 is 13 residues long. Trimming stripped 3 bases from V and 3 bases from J, with 9 bases between. Germline V CDR1 and CDR2: SGHAT, FQDESV (reference sequence). In DNA form, the CDR3 reads TGTGCCAGCAGCTTCGCGAAAAACTACGAGCAGTACTTC. It translates to CASSFAKNYEQYF.

The rearrangement uses TRBV4-1 and TRBJ2-2, with a tentative D call TRBD1 (6 bases). V lost 1 base and J lost 3, with 12 bases in between. The CDR3 runs to 16 residues. Germline V gene sequence: CDR1 MGHRA, CDR2 YSYEKL. This CDR3 reads CASSQVTGEYTGELFF. CDR3 sequence (DNA): TGCGCCAGCAGCCAAGTGACAGGCGAGTACACCGGGGAGCTGTTTTTT.

V usage is TRBV28 and J usage is TRBJ1-2; 7 bases align to TRBD1. Trimming at V came to 10 bases and at J to 8 bases, leaving 13 bases not matched to a gene. Germline V gene sequence: CDR1 MDHEN, CDR2 SYDVKM. The CDR3 extends over 13 amino acids. The CDR3 reads CATQPTGPMGYTF. In DNA, the CDR3 is TGTGCCACCCAGCCGACAGGGCCAATGGGCTACACCTTC.